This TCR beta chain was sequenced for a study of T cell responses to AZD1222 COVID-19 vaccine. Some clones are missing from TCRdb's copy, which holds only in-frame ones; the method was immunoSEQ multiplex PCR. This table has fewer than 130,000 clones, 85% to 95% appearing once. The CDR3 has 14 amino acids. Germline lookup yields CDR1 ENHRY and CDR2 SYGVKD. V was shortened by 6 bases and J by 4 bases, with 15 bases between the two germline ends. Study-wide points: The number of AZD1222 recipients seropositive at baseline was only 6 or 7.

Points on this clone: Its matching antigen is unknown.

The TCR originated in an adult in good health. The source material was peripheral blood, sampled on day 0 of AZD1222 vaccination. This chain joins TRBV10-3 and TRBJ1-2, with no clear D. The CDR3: CAIRDGVFGYGYTF. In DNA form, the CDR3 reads TGTGCCATCAGGGACGGGGTCTTTGGCTATGGCTACACCTTC.